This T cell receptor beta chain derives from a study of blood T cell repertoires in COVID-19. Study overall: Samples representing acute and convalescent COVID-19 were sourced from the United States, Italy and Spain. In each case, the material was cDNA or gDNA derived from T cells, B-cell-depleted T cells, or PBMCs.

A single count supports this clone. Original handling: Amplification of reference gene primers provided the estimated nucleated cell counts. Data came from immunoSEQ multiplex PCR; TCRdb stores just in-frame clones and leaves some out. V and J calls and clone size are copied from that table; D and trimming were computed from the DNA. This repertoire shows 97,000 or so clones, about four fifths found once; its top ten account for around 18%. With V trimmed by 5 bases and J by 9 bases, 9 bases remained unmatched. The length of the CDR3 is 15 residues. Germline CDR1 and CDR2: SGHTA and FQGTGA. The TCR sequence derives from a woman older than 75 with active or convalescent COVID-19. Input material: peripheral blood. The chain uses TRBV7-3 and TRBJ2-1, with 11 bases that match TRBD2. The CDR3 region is CASSPRLAGIREQFF. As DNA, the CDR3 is TGTGCCAGCAGCCCTCGACTAGCGGGGATACGTGAGCAGTTCTTC.